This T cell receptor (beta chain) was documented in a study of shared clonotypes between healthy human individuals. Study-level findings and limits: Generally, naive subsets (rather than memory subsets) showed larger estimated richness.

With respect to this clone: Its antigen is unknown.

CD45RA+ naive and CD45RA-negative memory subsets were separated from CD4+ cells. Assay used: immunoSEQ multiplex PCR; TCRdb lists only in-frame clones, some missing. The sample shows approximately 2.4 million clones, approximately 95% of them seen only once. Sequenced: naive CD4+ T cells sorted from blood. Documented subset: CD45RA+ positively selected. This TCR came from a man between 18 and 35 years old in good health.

DNA for the CDR3: TGTGCCAGCAGTGCACAGGGGGGGAAGACCGGGGAGCTGTTTTTT. The encoded protein is CASSAQGGKTGELFF. V and J are TRBV6-4 and TRBJ2-2; a possible D gene is TRBD1 (8 bases). The germline V and J ends were trimmed by 4 bases and 5 bases, with 14 bases remaining between them. Germline V gene data show CDR1 as MRHNA and CDR2 as SNTAGT. The CDR3 runs 15 residues.